This T cell receptor beta chain was captured in a study of control samples from healthy donors and cancer patients. Clones were read by immunoSEQ multiplex PCR, and TCRdb kept only the in-frame ones, dropping some. The top ten clones hold roughly 6% of a sample with about 80,000 clones, around 92% of them seen once. Input material: blood. This receptor was taken from a man aged 50-60 years in good health.

In DNA, the CDR3 is TGCGCCAGCAGTAAGGGGGTTGACACTGAAGCTTTCTTT. Its translation: CASSKGVDTEAFF. This rearrangement joins TRBV10-2 to TRBJ1-1; tentative D call: TRBD1 (6 bases). The germline gives CDR1 WSHSY, CDR2 SAAADI. CDR3 length: 13 residues. Trimming cost V 5 bases and J 3 bases, with 10 bases left between them.